The next 16 T cell receptor beta chains were all read from a single sample in a study of CXCR3-negative and CXCR3-positive naive CD8 T cells. TRB cDNA libraries were made by UMI-labeled 5' RACE. TCRdb reprocessed the 5' RACE reads and keeps a single row for each CDR3 protein, giving no DNA. The listing records about 57,000 distinct CDR3 sequences. Their antigen targets remain unknown. General observations from the study: A higher hydrophobicity marked the TRB CDR3s of CXCR3-positive naive cells versus CXCR3-negative naive cells.

Input material: naive CXCR3+ CD8+ T cells from blood. Documented subset: CD45RO-CCR7+CD27+CD95- naive CD8+ T cells expressing CXCR3 (TNR3+). These receptor sequences come from a human donor in good health. Some clones in this sample may be carry-over from other donors' samples.

V gene TRBV20-1 combines with J gene TRBJ2-3; TCRdb gives TRBD2 as the D gene, but with no DNA this cannot be confirmed. Germline-derived CDR1 and CDR2 are DFQATT and SNEGSKA (reference sequence). The CDR3 runs 14 residues. The CDR3 loop reads CSARGLALSDTQYF.

The chain couples TRBV27 to TRBJ2-7; checking the TCRdb D call of TRBD2 is not possible without DNA. The CDR3 length is 15 residues. The germline CDR1 and CDR2 sequences are MNHEY and SMNVEV (reference sequence). CDR3: CASSFERLPSYEQYF.

The chain recombines TRBV10-3 with TRBJ2-7; lacking DNA, the TRBD1 call made by TCRdb goes unchecked. From germline, CDR1 is ENHRY and CDR2 SYGVKD. The CDR3 is 14 amino acids. Here the CDR3 reads CAISPPGQGSEQYF.

J is TRBJ1-1 and V is TRBV29-1; the D call from TCRdb, TRBD1, cannot be confirmed without DNA. CDR3 length equals 11 residues. In germline, CDR1 is SQVTM, CDR2 ANQGSEA. The CDR3 sequence: CSVPRGTEAFF. The complete variable domain, with remaining parts taken from reference TRBV29-1 and TRBJ1-1, reads SAVISQKPSRDICQRGTSLTIQCQVDSQVTMMFWYRQQPGQSLTLIATANQGSEATYESGFVIDKFPISRPNLTFSTLTVSNMSPEDSSIYLCSVPRGTEAFFGQGTRLTVV.

The chain uses TRBV29-1 and TRBJ2-7; TCRdb picks TRBD2, but there is no DNA to check that call. The CDR3 contains 15 residues. CDR1 SQVTM and CDR2 ANQGSEA come from the germline V gene. The chain's CDR3 is CSVAGAGSFLGEQYF.

The chain employs TRBV28 and TRBJ1-1; the D call of TRBD1 rests on TCRdb alone, since no DNA is present to check it. CDR1 is MDHEN and CDR2 is SYDVKM in the germline V gene. This CDR3 spans 14 amino acids. The CDR3: CASSLDSYNTEAFF.

The chain is built from TRBV13 and TRBJ1-1; TCRdb indicates TRBD1, and absent DNA this call remains unverified. Per the germline V gene, CDR1 is PRHDT and CDR2 is FYEKMQ (reference sequence). This CDR3 comprises 14 residues. This CDR3 reads CASSSPSRGTEAFF.

The V call is TRBV5-1, the J call TRBJ1-1; the D call from TCRdb, TRBD1, cannot be confirmed without DNA. Germline CDR1 SGHRS, CDR2 YFSETQ. The CDR3 is made up of 15 amino acids. CDR3 loop: CASNPDRGLNTEAFF.

The V and J genes are TRBV29-1 and TRBJ1-1; TCRdb's D call, TRBD1, is unchecked because there is no DNA. The CDR3 is made up of 13 amino acids. Germline V gene data show CDR1 as SQVTM and CDR2 as ANQGSEA. The CDR3 sequence: CSAMPGDHTEAFF.

The chain combines TRBV7-2 with TRBJ2-3; TCRdb selects TRBD2, and the lack of DNA leaves this call unchecked. The CDR3 has 15 amino acids. Per the germline V gene, CDR1 is SGHTA and CDR2 is FQGNSA. The CDR3 region is CASSSSLSGVDTQYF.

The chain carries TRBV5-1 and TRBJ2-7. This CDR3 has 14 amino acids. Germline CDR1 is SGHRS and CDR2 is YFSETQ. This chain's CDR3 is CASSPNPSIYEQYF.

V gene TRBV5-6 combines with J gene TRBJ2-7; absent DNA, TCRdb's TRBD2 call cannot be checked. The CDR3 extends over 16 amino acids. From germline, CDR1 is SGHDT and CDR2 YYEEEE. CDR3 protein: CASSLLTGPTTEEQYF.

The chain combines TRBV29-1 with TRBJ2-5; the TCRdb D gene call, TRBD1, has no DNA to confirm it. The CDR3 has 13 amino acids. Germline CDR1 and CDR2: SQVTM and ANQGSEA. The CDR3 spells CRPRDRGQETQYF.

This chain connects TRBV7-9 to TRBJ2-7; TCRdb reports TRBD1, a call that lacks DNA to check it against. The CDR3 sequence is 15 residues long. The germline CDR1 and CDR2 sequences are SEHNR and FQNEAQ (reference sequence). The CDR3: CASSPWDRVKDEQYF.

This sequence joins TRBV28 and TRBJ2-7; the D call from TCRdb, TRBD1, cannot be confirmed without DNA. Per germline, CDR1 MDHEN and CDR2 SYDVKM. The CDR3 totals 11 residues. This chain's CDR3 is CASSRPPEQYF.

The chain employs TRBV20-1 and TRBJ2-3. This CDR3 has 14 amino acids. CDR1 is DFQATT, CDR2 SNEGSKA, per germline (reference sequence). CDR3 amino acids: CSAITNGGLDTQYF.